This T cell receptor (beta chain) was retrieved from a study of shared clonotypes between healthy human individuals. Original analysis: Filtering of immunoSEQ junctional sequences could not match full-length read filtering. Data came from immunoSEQ multiplex PCR; TCRdb stores just in-frame clones and leaves some out. V, J and clone size reflect that table, while D and trimming were determined from the DNA. The sample lists 2 million to 2.5 million clones, roughly 95% occurring once. This CDR3 contains 15 residues. The germline V gene encodes CDR1 SGHNT and CDR2 YYREEE (reference sequence). J gave up 2 bases and V 4 bases, and 7 bases lay outside the gene matches.

Sequenced input: naive CD4+ T cells sorted from blood. Subset described: CD45RA+ positively selected. This clonotype originated in a man aged 18 to 30 in good health. The chain carries TRBV5-4 and TRBJ2-3; 7 bases line up with TRBD1. The CDR3 sequence is CASSQGQSHTDTQYF. For the CDR3, the DNA is TGTGCCAGCAGCCAGGGACAGTCCCACACAGATACGCAGTATTTT. The full variable domain, in which reference TRBV5-4 and TRBJ2-3 provide the parts outside the CDR3, is ETGVTQSPTHLIKTRGQQVTLRCSSQSGHNTVSWYQQALGQGPQFIFQYYREEENGRGNFPPRFSGLQFPNYSSELNVNALELDDSALYLCASSQGQSHTDTQYFGPGTRLTVL.